Each of the 13 T cell receptor beta chains below was sequenced from the same sample in a study of cytomegalovirus exposure and HLA in healthy donors. Sequencing was performed with immunoSEQ multiplex PCR; in TCRdb, only in-frame clones are kept and a portion is missing. Of fewer than 250,000 clones listed, roughly 83% are singletons. The sample comprised PBMCs. These receptors were taken from a young woman in good health and CMV-seronegative.

This chain links TRBV18 with TRBJ2-1; 8 positions agree with TRBD2. Germline CDR1 and CDR2: KGHSH and LQKENI. V trimming: 0 bases; J trimming: 2 bases; junction bases outside the gene matches: 3. This CDR3 spans 16 amino acids. The CDR3 loop is CASSPPATSAYNEQFF. DNA of the CDR3: TGTGCCAGCTCACCACCGGCGACTAGCGCCTACAATGAGCAGTTCTTC.

The chain couples TRBV6-1 to TRBJ2-1; 12 bases line up with TRBD2. Germline V lookup: CDR1 MNHNS, CDR2 SASEGT. J was trimmed by 5 bases and V by 4 bases; bases with no gene match: 3. The CDR3 is 15 amino acids. CDR3 sequence (DNA): TGTGCCAGCAGTGCGAGGACTAGCGGGGACAATGAGCAGTTCTTC. It is translated as CASSARTSGDNEQFF.

The rearrangement uses TRBV7-2 and TRBJ1-2; D might be TRBD1 (5 bases). The V end was cut by 5 bases, the J end by 4 bases, with 14 bases between. This CDR3 comprises 14 residues. Germline loops: CDR1 SGHTA, CDR2 FQGNSA. The CDR3 is CASSPDSSVYGYTF. CDR3 nucleotide sequence: TGTGCCAGCAGCCCCGACAGTTCGGTCTATGGCTACACCTTC.

This clone appeared a few times. The chain is built from TRBV4-2 and TRBJ1-1; TRBD1 aligns across 8 bases. The trim removed 4 bases at V and 11 bases at J, leaving 6 bases unmatched. CDR3 length: 12 residues. CDR1 and CDR2 (germline): LGHNA, YNFKEQ. The CDR3 here is CASSRSDRAAFF. As DNA, the CDR3 is TGTGCCAGCAGCCGGTCGGACAGGGCGGCTTTCTTT.

The genes are TRBV25-1 and TRBJ1-1; 9 bases are a match to TRBD1. J was trimmed by 0 bases and V by 3 bases; bases with no gene match: 8. This CDR3 region has 17 residues. Germline V CDR1 and CDR2: MGHDK, SYGVNS. The CDR3 region has the DNA TGTGCCAGCAGTGACCACTCCCGGGACAGGGTGAACACTGAAGCTTTCTTT. It specifies CASSDHSRDRVNTEAFF.

V usage is TRBV7-6 and J usage is TRBJ2-2; D is ambiguous. This CDR3 is 16 amino acids long. V lost 4 bases and J 2 bases, leaving 14 bases between the germline ends. Germline loops: CDR1 SGHVS, CDR2 FNYEAQ. CDR3 in DNA: TGTGCCAGCAGCTCTCCAAAGGTGACTAACACCGGGGAGCTGTTTTTT. Residues: CASSSPKVTNTGELFF.

This clone was observed a handful of times. J is TRBJ1-4 and V is TRBV6-1; 7 bases agree with TRBD1. The J segment lost 8 bases and the V segment lost 4 bases, leaving 7 bases of the junction unmatched. Germline assignment: CDR1 MNHNS and CDR2 SASEGT. The CDR3 totals 14 residues. The CDR3 DNA sequence: TGTGCCAGCAGTGCAGGGGGAGTCAGAGAAAAACTGTTTTTT. This encodes CASSAGGVREKLFF.

The rearrangement links TRBV6-1 to TRBJ2-2, with 10 bases identical to TRBD2. V lost 7 bases and J lost 7; bases outside the gene matches: 3. The germline gives CDR1 MNHNS, CDR2 SASEGT. CDR3 length equals 13 residues. CDR3 in amino acids: CASIRLAGGELFF. The CDR3 bases are TGTGCCAGCATTCGACTAGCGGGCGGGGAGCTGTTTTTT.

This clone has just one count. The chain links TRBV5-6 to TRBJ2-7; 11 positions agree with TRBD2. J lost 1 base, V lost 2 bases, and 8 bases had no gene match. CDR3 size: 17 residues. Germline values: CDR1 SGHDT, CDR2 YYEEEE. This CDR3 reads CASSFKLAGASSYEQYF. DNA for the CDR3: TGTGCCAGCAGCTTCAAACTAGCGGGGGCTTCGTCCTACGAGCAGTACTTC.

This chain connects TRBV15 to TRBJ2-7; possible D gene TRBD1, 6 bases. From germline, CDR1 is LNHNV and CDR2 YYDKDF (reference sequence). The CDR3 is made up of 15 amino acids. Trimming removed 2 bases from V and 6 bases from J, with 17 bases in between. CDR3 protein: CATSRSGHPTTEQYF. In nucleotides, the CDR3 is TGTGCCACCAGCAGATCGGGACACCCTACCACCGAGCAGTACTTC.

The V call is TRBV29-1, the J call TRBJ1-4; 8 bases are a match to TRBD1. Germline CDR1 and CDR2: SQVTM and ANQGSEA. The V and J ends lost 4 bases and 1 base, in that order; junction bases with no gene match: 8. The CDR3 is 16 amino acids. The CDR3, as DNA: TGCAGCGTTGGGGCAGGGGGCTTTGGAACTAATGAAAAACTGTTTTTT. This translates into CSVGAGGFGTNEKLFF.

This clone is a singleton in its sample. This chain links TRBV5-1 with TRBJ2-5; the D gene is possibly TRBD2 (6 bases). Trimming cost V 0 bases and J 4 bases, with 16 bases left between them. CDR3 length equals 16 residues. CDR1 and CDR2 (germline): SGHRS, YFSETQ. The CDR3: CASSLASGEVRETQYF. CDR3 bases: TGCGCCAGCAGCTTGGCCTCGGGAGAAGTTCGAGAGACCCAGTACTTC.

The V call is TRBV20-1, the J call TRBJ2-2, with a possible D match to TRBD2 (6 bases). Trimming removed 4 bases from V and 6 bases from J, with 6 bases in between. Germline assignment: CDR1 DFQATT and CDR2 SNEGSKA (reference sequence). This CDR3 is 11 amino acids long. This CDR3 is CSATGAGELFF. In DNA, the CDR3 is TGCAGTGCTACGGGGGCCGGGGAGCTGTTTTTT.